These 15 T cell receptor beta chains were sequenced from one sample in a study of cytomegalovirus exposure and HLA in healthy donors (dated by TCRdb to about 2017). The library was built by means of the immunoSEQ multiplex PCR assay. For the multiplex PCR, a mixture combining 60 forward primers for TCR Vbeta segments and 13 reverse primers for TCR Jbeta segments was used. TCRdb obtained this table from immuneACCESS and retained in-frame rearrangements with V and J assigned. These tables miss some clones; where compared with another copy, unresolved V genes account for less than half of the shortfall, and the remainder is unexplained. This sample holds 66,000 or so clones; 89% were observed only once. The ten largest clones add up to about 1.6% of the sample. Sequencing was done on a sample of PBMCs. The receptor set was obtained from a man aged 30 to 45 in good health and CMV-seropositive.

This chain links TRBV5-4 with TRBJ2-2; 8 bases align to TRBD2. Unmatched junction bases numbered 6, after V lost 5 bases and J lost 3 bases. This CDR3 has 15 residues. Germline loops: CDR1 SGHNT, CDR2 YYREEE (reference sequence). The CDR3 here is CASRSGGRDTGELFF. CDR3 in DNA: TGTGCCAGCAGGTCGGGGGGGAGGGACACCGGGGAGCTGTTTTTT.

The DNA for the CDR3 is TGTGCCAGCAGCCGATACAGGGTCCCGAACACTGAAGCTTTCTTT. Protein sequence: CASSRYRVPNTEAFF. The rearrangement joins TRBV7-2 to TRBJ1-1; D is perhaps TRBD1 (6 bases). The V end lost 5 bases, the J end lost 1 base, and 14 bases lay between the germline ends. This CDR3 has 15 amino acids. Germline loops: CDR1 SGHTA, CDR2 FQGNSA.

The rearrangement uses TRBV9 and TRBJ2-2; 7 nucleotides agree with TRBD2. CDR3 length equals 19 residues. Per germline, CDR1 SGDLS and CDR2 YYNGEE. Trimming took 0 bases from V and 1 from J; bases not matched to a gene: 12. CDR3 region: CASSVATASGDLNTGELFF. The CDR3 nucleotides are TGTGCCAGCAGCGTAGCTACGGCTAGCGGAGACCTGAACACCGGGGAGCTGTTTTTT.

The chain combines TRBV29-1 with TRBJ2-3, with 10 bases fitting TRBD1. This CDR3 is 14 amino acids long. Trimming removed 1 base from V and 3 bases from J; junction bases left unmatched: 1. Germline CDR1 reads SQVTM; CDR2 reads ANQGSEA. CDR3 residues: CSVEGGQGTDTQYF. For the CDR3, the DNA is TGCAGCGTTGAAGGGGGACAGGGGACAGATACGCAGTATTTT.

The genes are TRBV11-2 and TRBJ2-1; 16 nucleotides align to TRBD2. Germline V gene lookup returns CDR1 SGHAT and CDR2 FQNNGV. V shed 5 bases and J 5 bases; nucleotides not matched to a gene: 12. The CDR3 extends over 19 amino acids. The CDR3, as DNA: TGTGCCAGCAGCGGAACGGGACTAGCGGGAGGGCACCCCAACAATGAGCAGTTCTTC. This gives the protein CASSGTGLAGGHPNNEQFF.

The chain links TRBV7-8 to TRBJ1-2; a possible D gene is TRBD1 (5 bases). Between the trimmed V and J ends, which lost 1 base and 5 bases, there was a span of 8 bases. Looked up from germline, CDR1 is SGHVS and CDR2 is FQNEAQ. The CDR3 has 13 residues. The CDR3 region is CASSLGGLYGYTF. CDR3 coding DNA: TGTGCCAGCAGCTTAGGGGGCCTTTATGGCTACACCTTC.

The chain joins TRBV11-2 to TRBJ2-7; TRBD2 is a possible D gene (5 bases). Deletions cut 3 bases from V and 6 bases from J, with 15 bases between. Germline CDR1 SGHAT, CDR2 FQNNGV. This CDR3 has 14 residues. The CDR3 spells CASSFRGLRGEQYF. Here the CDR3 DNA reads TGTGCCAGCAGCTTTCGCGGGCTCCGGGGCGAGCAGTACTTC.

This clone is a singleton in its sample. The V and J genes are TRBV6-1 and TRBJ1-5; D remains ambiguous. The CDR3 has 13 residues. Trimming left V 2 bases short and J 4 bases short, with 6 bases between. From germline, CDR1 is MNHNS and CDR2 SASEGT. In nucleotides, the CDR3 is TGTGCCAGCAGTGAAAACGAGAATCAGCCCCAGCATTTT. This encodes CASSENENQPQHF.

CDR3 sequence (DNA): TGTGCTAGTGGTCAACCTTTAGCGGGGATCTCCTACGAGCAGTACTTC. Its protein is CASGQPLAGISYEQYF. The V call is TRBV12-5, the J call TRBJ2-7, with 8 bases fitting TRBD2. The CDR3 runs 16 residues. V lost 5 bases and J lost 0; bases outside the gene matches: 9. Germline assignment: CDR1 LGHNT and CDR2 FRNRAP.

This chain connects TRBV14 to TRBJ1-2, with no clear D. CDR1 and CDR2 from the germline V gene are SGHDN and FVKESK. V dropped 1 base and J dropped 5 bases, with 8 bases sitting between them. This CDR3 region has 13 residues. The CDR3 protein is CASSQVSVYGYTF. The CDR3 DNA reads as TGTGCCAGCAGCCAAGTATCGGTGTATGGCTACACCTTC.

This chain uses TRBV5-1 with TRBJ2-5, with D uncertain. Looked up from germline, CDR1 is SGHRS and CDR2 is YFSETQ. The CDR3 covers 15 residues. V was clipped by 4 bases and J by 4 bases, with 17 bases between them. The CDR3 sequence is CASSGQVQGRETQYF. In DNA, the CDR3 is TGCGCCAGCAGCGGGCAGGTCCAAGGTCGAGAGACCCAGTACTTC.

This sequence joins TRBV30 and TRBJ1-1; D gene unclear. V dropped 4 bases and J dropped 3 bases, with 15 bases sitting between them. The CDR3 length is 14 residues. Germline V CDR1 and CDR2: GTSNPN, SVGIG (reference sequence). The CDR3 sequence: CAWKTGITDTEAFF. The CDR3 bases are TGTGCCTGGAAGACTGGAATAACGGACACTGAAGCTTTCTTT. Full variable domain (rest looked up from reference TRBV30 and TRBJ1-1): SQTIHQWPATLVQPVGSPLSLECTVEGTSNPNLYWYRQAAGRGLQLLFYSVGIGQISSEVPQNLSASRPQDRQFILSSKKLLLSDSGFYLCAWKTGITDTEAFFGQGTRLTVV.

The chain uses TRBV9 and TRBJ2-3, with no clear D. Trimming took 0 bases from V and 3 from J, leaving 11 bases between them. Germline loops: CDR1 SGDLS, CDR2 YYNGEE. This CDR3 region has 15 residues. The CDR3 nucleotides are TGTGCCAGCAGCGTAGACTCGGGTTTTACAGATACGCAGTATTTT. It codes for CASSVDSGFTDTQYF.

The chain recombines TRBV7-2 with TRBJ2-3, with 9 bases aligning to TRBD1. Per germline, CDR1 SGHTA and CDR2 FQGNSA. CDR3 size: 14 residues. V was clipped by 5 bases and J by 5 bases; unmatched bases: 5. As DNA, the CDR3 is TGTGCCAGCAGCGTGGACAGGGGAGGAGATACGCAGTATTTT. This translates into CASSVDRGGDTQYF.

This sequence joins TRBV27 and TRBJ1-1, with TRBD1 identical over 7 bases. Unmatched junction bases numbered 3, after V lost 2 bases and J lost 3 bases. Looked up from germline, CDR1 is MNHEY and CDR2 is SMNVEV (reference sequence). This CDR3 is 14 amino acids long. The CDR3: CASSLRGGYTEAFF. CDR3 sequence (DNA): TGTGCCAGCAGTTTAAGAGGGGGCTACACTGAAGCTTTCTTT.